This T cell receptor (beta chain) comes out of a study of early T cells in non-severe SARS-CoV-2 infection. For this clonotype: Antigen: not known.

Using its own MiXCR run on the 5' RACE reads, TCRdb lists one record per CDR3 protein. This repertoire shows 80,000 to 95,000 distinct CDR3 sequences, roughly 14% found once; its top ten account for approximately 0.54%. Regarding the study as a whole: Anti-spike CD8 specificities were favored by VDJdb matching, whose results missed private and CD4 specificities.

Trimming removed 1 base from V and 7 bases from J, with 13 bases in between. CDR1 and CDR2 from the germline V gene are GTSNPN and SVGIG (reference sequence). The CDR3 sequence is 14 residues long. Sequencing was carried out using whole blood. V and J are TRBV30 and TRBJ2-2; the D is unclear. The clonotype comes from an adult who was a healthcare worker with PCR-confirmed SARS-CoV-2 infection or an uninfected control (not recorded which). This chain's CDR3 is CAWSDVAADGELFF. CDR3 DNA sequence: TGTGCCTGGAGTGACGTAGCCGCCGACGGGGAGCTGTTTTTT.